The entry below gives a single T cell receptor beta chain sequence along with its context. The time point is: pretreatment peripheral blood. Templates that were synthetic TCR analogs were spiked into each PCR. Repertoires were generated with immunoSEQ multiplex PCR, while TCRdb's copy carries only in-frame clones and drops some. The sample carries almost 90,000 clones, 84% recorded once. These data originate in a study of PD-L1 blockade in urothelial cancer. Study background: It was in 2014 that patients started atezolizumab at 1,200 mg intravenously every 3 weeks. Median T cell yield per blood sample was 141,255 cells.

Sequences were derived from PBMCs, sampled around atezolizumab (anti-PD-L1) treatment. The receptor was derived from a man in his sixties with urothelial cancer.

As DNA, the CDR3 is TGTGCCAGCAGCGCGGGACAGATCACAGATACGCAGTATTTT. Protein: CASSAGQITDTQYF. The genes are TRBV6-1 and TRBJ2-3; possibly TRBD1 for D (7 bases). V was clipped by 6 bases and J by 2 bases, with 12 bases between them. The length of the CDR3 is 14 residues. The germline CDR1 and CDR2 sequences are MNHNS and SASEGT.